This T cell receptor (beta chain) appears in the sequencing data of a study of cytomegalovirus exposure and HLA in healthy donors. General observations from the study: The presence/absence work took it that sequencing depth was about the same across donors.

A note on this clone: The antigen is undetermined.

The PCR made use of 60 Vbeta and 13 Jbeta primers. The assay was immunoSEQ multiplex PCR, and TCRdb's table has in-frame clones only and misses some. The top ten clones hold around 13% of a sample with 150,000 or so clones, roughly 80% of them seen once. V lost 4 bases to trimming and J lost 3 bases; unmatched junction nucleotides: 3. This CDR3 spans 15 amino acids. Germline CDR1 reads SGHNT; CDR2 reads YYREEE (reference sequence). The sequencing input was PBMCs. J is TRBJ2-5 and V is TRBV5-4, with 13 bases that match TRBD2. The receptor was isolated from a man under 40 in good health and CMV-seropositive. This CDR3 reads CASSTGTSGKETQYF. The CDR3 bases are TGTGCCAGCAGCACCGGGACTAGCGGGAAAGAGACCCAGTACTTC.